Following are 11 T cell receptor beta chains from one sample sequenced in a study of blood T cell repertoires in COVID-19. Repertoires were generated with immunoSEQ multiplex PCR, while TCRdb's copy carries only in-frame clones and drops some. Of about 320,000 clones listed, 65% to 85% were seen once; the top ten hold roughly 1.1%. Source material: peripheral blood. These TCRs come from a woman between 50 and 59 years old with acute or convalescent COVID-19.

This chain joins TRBV7-2 and TRBJ2-7, with 8 bases that match TRBD1. This CDR3 has 15 residues. The J segment lost 6 bases and the V segment lost 3 bases, leaving 10 bases of the junction unmatched. The germline CDR1 and CDR2 sequences are SGHTA and FQGNSA. The CDR3, as DNA: TGTGCCAGCAGCTTGGGATCCCGACAGGGGATCGAGCAGTACTTC. It codes for CASSLGSRQGIEQYF.

The chain employs TRBV5-6 and TRBJ2-3, with TRBD2 identical over 14 bases. CDR3 length equals 16 residues. J lost 2 bases, V lost 4 bases, and 3 bases had no gene match. Germline CDR1 SGHDT, CDR2 YYEEEE. CDR3 residues: CASSVGLAGVTDTQYF. The CDR3 nucleotides read TGTGCCAGCAGCGTGGGACTAGCGGGAGTCACAGATACGCAGTATTTT.

V and J are TRBV6-5 and TRBJ1-2, with 7 nucleotides matching TRBD1. Germline CDR1 and CDR2: MNHEY and SVGAGI. V shed 8 bases and J 2 bases; nucleotides not matched to a gene: 8. This CDR3 is 14 amino acids long. The CDR3 protein is CASGKTGSNYGYTF. In nucleotides, the CDR3 is TGTGCCAGCGGTAAGACAGGGTCCAACTATGGCTACACCTTC.

This clone was seen a handful of times. Distinct nucleotide sequences in the sample also encode this CDR3. The rearrangement joins TRBV4-2 to TRBJ2-6; D remains unclear. Trimming removed 1 base from V and 0 bases from J, with 4 bases in between. CDR1 is LGHNA, CDR2 YNFKEQ, per germline. This CDR3 is built from 15 residues. In DNA form, the CDR3 reads TGTGCCAGCAGCCAAGCGGGCTCTGGGGCCAACGTCCTGACTTTC. Translated, it gives CASSQAGSGANVLTF.

V and J are TRBV6-5 and TRBJ1-2; no reliable D call. Germline loops: CDR1 MNHEY, CDR2 SVGAGI. The CDR3 spans 13 residues. Trimming removed 4 bases from V and 1 base from J, with 7 bases in between. Here the CDR3 DNA reads TGTGCCAGCAGTTTCTTCCTTAACTATGGCTACACCTTC. It specifies CASSFFLNYGYTF.

This clone was detected once. This chain connects TRBV30 to TRBJ1-2, with 9 bases identical to TRBD1. CDR1 and CDR2 (germline): GTSNPN, SVGIG (reference sequence). This CDR3 region has 13 residues. V lost 1 base to trimming and J lost 7 bases; unmatched junction nucleotides: 4. CDR3 DNA: TGTGCCTGGAGTGACAGGGGGCTGGGTGGCTACACCTTC. Translated, it gives CAWSDRGLGGYTF.

CDR3 sequence: CASSDTTGLAGFSYNEQFF. The CDR3 DNA reads as TGTGCCAGCAGTGATACTACTGGACTAGCGGGTTTCTCCTACAATGAGCAGTTCTTC. This rearrangement joins TRBV6-1 to TRBJ2-1; 11 nucleotides match TRBD2. V was pared by 3 bases and J by 0 bases, with 10 bases of the junction left unmatched. The germline CDR1 and CDR2 sequences are MNHNS and SASEGT. This CDR3 has 19 amino acids.

The rearrangement uses TRBV4-1 and TRBJ2-3; D gene unclear. The CDR3 has 13 amino acids. The ends were cut back, 1 base at V and 6 bases at J, with 8 bases in the middle. CDR1 is MGHRA and CDR2 is YSYEKL in the germline V gene. In nucleotides, the CDR3 is TGCGCCAGCAGCCAAGCCTCTCCGGATACGCAGTATTTT. Its translation is CASSQASPDTQYF.

J is TRBJ2-7 and V is TRBV19; 13 nucleotides agree with TRBD2. The J segment lost 0 bases and the V segment lost 1 base, leaving 3 bases of the junction unmatched. From germline, CDR1 is LNHDA and CDR2 SQIVND (reference sequence). There are 17 residues in the CDR3. This CDR3 reads CASSIAGLAGVSYEQYF. DNA for the CDR3: TGTGCCAGTAGTATAGCCGGACTAGCGGGAGTCTCCTACGAGCAGTACTTC.

V and J are TRBV14 and TRBJ1-1, with D unclear. Trimming stripped 2 bases from V and 2 bases from J, with 6 bases between. The CDR3 contains 13 residues. From germline, CDR1 is SGHDN and CDR2 FVKESK. The CDR3 here is CASSQTSNTEAFF. The CDR3 nucleotides are TGTGCCAGCAGCCAAACATCCAACACTGAAGCTTTCTTT. Using reference TRBV14 and TRBJ1-1 for the parts outside the CDR3, the full variable domain is EAGVTQFPSHSVIEKGQTVTLRCDPISGHDNLYWYRRVMGKEIKFLLHFVKESKQDESGMPNNRFLAERTGGTYSTLKVQPAELEDSGVYFCASSQTSNTEAFFGQGTRLTVV.

The V call is TRBV7-2, the J call TRBJ2-3; 15 nucleotides agree with TRBD2. Germline-derived CDR1 and CDR2 are SGHTA and FQGNSA. The junction had 7 bases not matched to a gene; V was cut back by 4 bases and J by 5 bases. CDR3 length: 17 amino acids. CDR3: CASSSRGLAGGIDTQYF. As DNA, the CDR3 is TGTGCCAGCAGCTCGAGGGGACTAGCGGGAGGCATAGATACGCAGTATTTT.